This record concerns one T cell receptor (beta chain) sequence. What it recognizes is unknown. This record belongs to a study of T cell responses to AZD1222 COVID-19 vaccine. The wider study: The analysis combined second doses at about 4 or about 12 weeks. Overall study results and limits: Donors skewed white British and female; clonal diversity was possibly underestimated.

This CDR3 has 15 amino acids. Trimming left V 4 bases short and J 2 bases short, with 15 bases between. Germline assignment: CDR1 MDHEN and CDR2 SYDVKM. Using immunoSEQ multiplex PCR, the repertoire was profiled, and TCRdb retains in-frame clones only, with some absent. Of approximately 100,000 clones listed, 86% are singletons. The sequence was collected from an adult in good health. The sequences come from peripheral blood, collected on day 0 of AZD1222 vaccination. The chain uses TRBV28 and TRBJ2-7; D tentatively reads TRBD1 or TRBD2 (6 bases each). CDR3 coding DNA: TGTGCCAGCAGTTCTCAGGGGTGGGGGGCCTACGAGCAGTACTTC. Its translation is CASSSQGWGAYEQYF.